This entry concerns a single TCR beta chain. These data originate in a study of technical replicates of blood from several donors. The germline V and J ends were trimmed by 7 bases and 12 bases, with 9 bases remaining between them. There are 9 residues in the CDR3. Germline assignment: CDR1 LNHDA and CDR2 SQIVND (reference sequence). Clones were read by immunoSEQ multiplex PCR, and TCRdb kept only the in-frame ones, dropping some. Here the sample spans 75,000 to 90,000 clones, around nine tenths being singletons. The source material was T cells isolated from PBMCs. This clonotype was obtained from a human donor in good health. This chain links TRBV19 with TRBJ1-2; D is possibly TRBD1 (6 bases). The CDR3 DNA reads TGTGCCAGTACCTACAGGGACACCTTC. Translated, it gives CASTYRDTF.